There are many counts of the clone carrying this TCR beta chain. Its antigen is currently unknown. MiXCR, run by TCRdb on the 5' RACE reads, gives a single entry per CDR3 protein. The table lists 450,000 or so distinct CDR3 sequences, around a quarter of them singletons. These data are taken from a study of T-cell memory formation after mild COVID-19. Study-level information: Largely donor-specific TCR clusters were found.

V shed 2 bases and J shed 9 bases, with 14 bases lying between them. The CDR3 is 15 residues long. The germline CDR1 and CDR2 sequences are ENHRY and SYGVKD. Regarding the study as a whole: In second-wave clones peaking day 37, SARS-CoV-2 specificity remained unconfirmed. A second wave expanding day 15 to 37 was CD4+-biased; contracting clones were balanced. Pre-infection memory contained some responding clones, which suggested that cross-reactive memory had joined.

The sample taken for sequencing was PBMCs or a T cell subset sorted from them (not recorded which). The chain links TRBV10-3 to TRBJ1-6; the D gene is possibly TRBD1 (5 bases). The sequence came from an adult woman who had mild COVID-19 (a few samples of this study predate the infection). Cell type and time point are not known. The CDR3 DNA reads as TGTGCCATCAGTGAGAGTGGAAGGGGTGGTTCACCCCTCCACTTT. Its protein is CAISESGRGGSPLHF.